The entry that follows covers one TCR beta chain sequence. Antigen unknown. This CDR3 spans 14 amino acids. Germline loops: CDR1 SGHTA, CDR2 FQGNSA. TCRdb reprocessed the 5' RACE reads, with one entry per CDR3 protein and no DNA. This sample contains more than 250,000 distinct CDR3 sequences. This sample stems from a study of T cells expressing NK-cell markers. Findings and caveats of the study: Whether the expanded NKG2C+ T cell clones recognized HCMV remained unclear.

The chain couples TRBV7-2 to TRBJ1-6. The TCR originated in a man younger than 30 in good health. Material: blood T cells: a sorted CD56 or NKG2C T cell subset, CD4+ or CD8+ T cells, or bulk PBMC T cells (not recorded which). The CDR3: CASRGGSSPSPLHF.